The 15 T cell receptor beta chains below all came from one sample that was sequenced in a study of blood T cells in healthy people across ages (dated by TCRdb to about 2015). Library construction relied on 5' RACE. Sequencing was carried out with an Illumina HiSeq 2500. A second PCR of roughly 7 to 11 cycles was performed with a sample-barcoded 5' primer and a J-beta primer mix. TCRdb itself trimmed the public reads at Q25 with fastp, ran MiXCR and retained productive beta chains. Rows are unified per CDR3 protein, each entry keeping the most common DNA and genes. For this sample there are approximately 1.5 million distinct CDR3 sequences; approximately 43% appear just once. Of the sample, about 4% is held by the ten largest clones. The sample consisted of blood. The receptors derive from a woman between 18 and 29 years old in good health.

V gene TRBV15 combines with J gene TRBJ2-1, with TRBD2 matching 7 bases. The CDR3 runs to 16 residues. J gave up 8 bases and V 0 bases, and 10 bases lay outside the gene matches. Per the germline V gene, CDR1 is LNHNV and CDR2 is YYDKDF (reference sequence). This CDR3 reads CATSRDRASGAYEQFF. DNA for the CDR3: TGTGCCACCAGCAGAGATCGGGCTAGCGGAGCGTATGAGCAGTTCTTC. Complete variable domain (other parts from reference TRBV15 and TRBJ2-1): DAMVIQNPRYQVTQFGKPVTLSCSQTLNHNVMYWYQQKSSQAPKLLFHYYDKDFNNEADTPDNFQSRRPNTSFCFLDIRSPGLGDTAMYLCATSRDRASGAYEQFFGPGTRLTVL.

This sequence joins TRBV7-2 and TRBJ2-7, with D perhaps TRBD2 (7 bases). The length of the CDR3 is 14 residues. Germline V CDR1 and CDR2: SGHTA, FQGNSA. V was shortened by 5 bases and J by 5 bases, with 16 bases between the two germline ends. The CDR3 region is CASSRGGPLDEQYF. The CDR3 DNA follows: TGTGCCAGCAGCCGCGGGGGCCCCCTCGACGAGCAGTACTTC. Supplemented by reference TRBV7-2 and TRBJ2-7, the full variable domain reads GAGVSQSPSNKVTEKGKDVELRCDPISGHTALYWYRQSLGQGLEFLIYFQGNSAPDKSGLPSDRFSAERTGGSVSTLTIQRTQQEDSAVYLCASSRGGPLDEQYFGPGTRLTVT.

This clonotype was seen just once. The chain has TRBV5-1 and TRBJ2-7; 10 bases are shared with TRBD2. Germline V lookup: CDR1 SGHRS, CDR2 YFSETQ. The CDR3 has 15 amino acids. V dropped 7 bases and J dropped 2; count of bases not matched to a gene: 9. The CDR3 region has the DNA TGCGCCAGCGGATCCCGGGGGACTAGCGCCTACGAGCAGTACTTC. It encodes CASGSRGTSAYEQYF.

The chain has TRBV6-2 or TRBV6-3 and TRBJ2-5, with D possibly called TRBD1 or TRBD2 (5 bases each). The DNA end is more similar to TRBJ2-7, so the J call may be wrong. The CDR3 is made up of 13 amino acids. Germline V lookup: CDR1 MNHEY, CDR2 SVGEGT. The CDR3 DNA sequence: TGTGCCAGCAGTCTCAGGGAGCGCGGCGAGCAGTACTTC. It specifies CASSLRERGEQYF.

The rearrangement links TRBV7-2 to TRBJ2-4, with D unresolved. The J call may not be correct, given that the DNA end is closer to TRBJ2-7. Germline V gene data show CDR1 as SGHTA and CDR2 as FQGNSA. The CDR3 loop spans 14 amino acids. The CDR3 reads CASSSREIDYEQYF. The CDR3, as DNA: TGTGCCAGCAGCTCGAGAGAAATTGACTACGAGCAGTACTTC.

About this clonotype: A much larger clonotype is one base distant, so this may be a read error. The rearrangement uses TRBV11-2 and TRBJ2-7; TRBD1 agrees at 9 bases. The CDR3 length is 17 residues. Trimming took 5 bases from V and 7 from J; bases not matched to a gene: 18. Germline V gene sequence: CDR1 SGHAT, CDR2 FQNNGV. CDR3 DNA sequence: TGTGCCAGCAGCAAGCAATGGGGACAGGGAACCTGCAATGAGCAGTACTTC. Translated, it gives CASSKQWGQGTCNEQYF.

The table lists this clonotype with a count of one. Sequence at one end of the junction differs from germline and may be a read error. V usage is TRBV18 and J usage is TRBJ2-7, with D perhaps given as TRBD1 or TRBD2 (5 bases each). The J call could be wrong; TRBJ2-4 is a better fit for the DNA end. The CDR3 runs 14 residues. Germline CDR1 is KGHSH and CDR2 is LQKENI. CDR3 DNA: TGTACCAGCTCACCGAGTCTAAGAGGGGACATTCAGTACTTC. Translation gives CTSSPSLRGDIQYF.

This chain links TRBV2 with TRBJ1-2; D is ambiguous. CDR3 length: 11 amino acids. Trimming took off 7 bases at V and 4 bases at J, with 7 bases between the two ends. Per the germline V gene, CDR1 is SNHLY and CDR2 is FYNNEI. The chain's CDR3 is CASNVVYGYTF. The CDR3, as DNA: TGTGCCAGCAACGTGGTCTATGGCTACACCTTC. The full variable domain, with the rest looked up from reference TRBV2 and TRBJ1-2, is EPEVTQTPSHQVTQMGQEVILRCVPISNHLYFYWYRQILGQKVEFLVSFYNNEISEKSEIFDDQFSVERPDGSNFTLKIRSTKLEDSAMYFCASNVVYGYTFGSGTRLTVV.

This chain uses TRBV11-2 with TRBJ2-1, with 7 bases lining up with TRBD2. The CDR3 loop spans 15 amino acids. In germline, CDR1 is SGHAT, CDR2 FQNNGV. V gave up 5 bases and J gave up 6 bases; unmatched junction bases: 10. CDR3 DNA: TGTGCCAGCAGCCCACCCTTTAGCGGGTCCAATGAGCAGTTCTTC. Translated, it gives CASSPPFSGSNEQFF.

The chain links TRBV25-1 to TRBJ2-1; unclear D gene. Germline CDR1 is MGHDK and CDR2 is SYGVNS. The V and J ends lost 0 bases and 9 bases respectively, with 15 bases between them. The CDR3 loop spans 15 amino acids. The CDR3 region has the DNA TGTGCCAGCAGTGAATATAGTGCTCCTGTGGGTGAGCAGTTCTTC. Its protein product is CASSEYSAPVGEQFF.

This clonotype was detected only a few times. The chain has TRBV7-9 and TRBJ1-5; weak D call: TRBD1 (5 bases). The V end was cut by 5 bases, the J end by 3 bases, with 11 bases between. The CDR3 extends over 14 amino acids. Germline V CDR1 and CDR2: SEHNR, FQNEAQ (reference sequence). The DNA of the CDR3 is TGTGCCAGCAGCACACGGGACCTCAATCAGCCCCAGCATTTT. The encoded protein is CASSTRDLNQPQHF.

This clonotype was detected only a few times. The chain is built from TRBV12-3 or TRBV12-4 and TRBJ1-2; 9 bases match TRBD1. There are 13 residues in the CDR3. V lost 6 bases, J lost 8 bases, and 7 bases stayed unmatched. CDR3 protein: CASRTTGGGGYTF. As DNA, the CDR3 is TGTGCCAGCAGGACAACAGGGGGCGGGGGCTACACCTTC.

The V call is TRBV9, the J call TRBJ2-1, with a weak D call TRBD1 (5 bases). Trimming left V 7 bases short and J 5 bases short, with 19 bases between. Germline lookup yields CDR1 SGDLS and CDR2 YYNGEE. This CDR3 spans 15 amino acids. As DNA, the CDR3 is TGTGCCAGCGGCCCCAGTTGGACATACGACAATGAGCAGTTCTTC. It specifies CASGPSWTYDNEQFF.

The V gene is TRBV11-2, the J gene TRBJ2-3, with D perhaps being TRBD1 or TRBD2 (5 bases each). CDR1 is SGHAT, CDR2 FQNNGV, per germline. The CDR3 contains 14 residues. Between the trimmed V and J ends, which lost 6 bases and 5 bases, there was a span of 15 bases. In DNA form, the CDR3 reads TGTGCCAGCAGGCCGGGACGGGGTCTAGATACGCAGTATTTT. Translating gives CASRPGRGLDTQYF.

This clonotype was observed once. The chain couples TRBV10-3 to TRBJ2-3; D may correspond to TRBD1 or TRBD2 (5 bases each). V dropped 4 bases and J dropped 4 bases, with 24 bases sitting between them. The V gene's germline CDR1 is ENHRY and CDR2 SYGVKD. The CDR3 extends over 18 amino acids. The CDR3 nucleotides read TGTGCCATCAGTGGCCTAATGCAGATTGGGGGTCCCGCAGATACGCAGTATTTT. Translation: CAISGLMQIGGPADTQYF.